The 14 T cell receptor beta chains below come from one sample, sequenced in a study of CD8 T cells in ankylosing spondylitis. TCRdb recomputed calls from the 5' RACE reads with MiXCR, one row per CDR3 protein. The repertoire holds 160,000 or so distinct CDR3 sequences, roughly 10% seen once, with over 13% in the top ten. The specimen was blood, either unsorted or a sorted T cell fraction (not recorded which). The source of these receptors is a female donor with ankylosing spondylitis or in good health (not recorded which).

The chain carries TRBV24-1 and TRBJ2-1, with a tentative D call TRBD2 (5 bases). The CDR3 has 16 residues. With 6 bases removed from V and 0 bases from J, the gap between germline ends came to 14 bases. Germline V gene sequence: CDR1 KGHDR, CDR2 SFDVKD. CDR3 amino acids: CATSSDYPSSYNEQFF. The CDR3 DNA reads TGTGCCACCAGTTCTGACTACCCCAGCTCCTACAATGAGCAGTTCTTC.

This chain joins TRBV4-3 and TRBJ2-1, with 8 bases lining up with TRBD2. The V segment lost 3 bases and the J segment 4 bases; nucleotides outside the gene matches: 5. The CDR3 runs 15 residues. Germline values: CDR1 LGHNA, CDR2 YSLEER. The CDR3 reads CASSHGTSDYNEQFF. CDR3 bases: TGCGCCAGCAGCCACGGGACTAGTGATTACAATGAGCAGTTCTTC.

This clonotype was seen only a few times. The germline gene is not matched at one end of the junction; a read error may be the cause. The V gene is TRBV3-1, the J gene TRBJ2-5; D gene ambiguous. The CDR3 is 12 residues long. Germline lookup yields CDR1 LGHDT and CDR2 YNNKEL (reference sequence). The CDR3 DNA follows: TGTGCCAGCAGCCTTCCAAGGGATGGACCCCTCTTC. Amino acid sequence: CASSLPRDGPLF.

The rearrangement links TRBV7-6 to TRBJ2-1, with TRBD2 matching 7 bases. CDR1 is SGHVS, CDR2 FNYEAQ, per germline. J lost 5 bases, V lost 6 bases, and 10 bases had no gene match. The CDR3 contains 15 residues. The CDR3 reads CASSPGGRADNEQFF. The CDR3 DNA follows: TGTGCCAGCAGTCCCGGGGGGAGGGCCGACAATGAGCAGTTCTTC.

The CDR3 sequence is CASSPTENQYEQYF. The CDR3 DNA reads as TGTGCCAGCAGCCCCACGGAAAACCAATACGAGCAGTACTTC. The chain carries TRBV27 and TRBJ2-7; the D is unclear. The CDR3 spans 14 residues. Germline V CDR1 and CDR2: MNHEY, SMNVEV (reference sequence). Trimming stripped 6 bases from V and 4 bases from J, with 16 bases between.

The V and J genes are TRBV18 and TRBJ2-7, with D possibly called TRBD1 or TRBD2 (5 bases each). Germline CDR1 is KGHSH and CDR2 is LQKENI. Trimming stripped 3 bases from V and 4 bases from J, with 16 bases between. This CDR3 region has 15 residues. The CDR3 loop reads CASSPPGPLEYEQYF. The CDR3, as DNA: TGTGCCAGCTCACCTCCGGGGCCTTTAGAATACGAGCAGTACTTC.

This clonotype was observed many times. The gene calls are TRBV30 and TRBJ2-1; D is unresolved. The CDR3 is 14 residues long. Germline CDR1 is GTSNPN and CDR2 is SVGIG (reference sequence). The CDR3 here is CAFWRPSSYNEQFF. Written as DNA, the CDR3 is TGTGCTTTTTGGCGGCCGAGCTCCTACAATGAGCAGTTCTTC. The whole variable domain, remainder taken from reference TRBV30 and TRBJ2-1, is SQTIHQWPATLVQPVGSPLSLECTVEGTSNPNLYWYRQAAGRGLQLLFYSVGIGQISSEVPQNLSASRPQDRQFILSSKKLLLSDSGFYLCAFWRPSSYNEQFFGPGTRLTVL.

The chain recombines TRBV27 with TRBJ2-1; perhaps D is TRBD1 or TRBD2 (5 bases each). Germline CDR1 MNHEY, CDR2 SMNVEV (reference sequence). V shed 2 bases and J shed 6 bases, with 14 bases lying between them. CDR3 length: 15 residues. The CDR3 sequence: CASSLSGGRFNEQFF. The CDR3 region has the DNA TGTGCCAGCAGTTTAAGTGGGGGACGGTTCAATGAGCAGTTCTTC.

J is TRBJ1-5 and V is TRBV30; 7 bases are shared with TRBD1. With 2 bases clipped from V and 4 bases from J, the junction kept 2 bases outside the gene matches. The CDR3 spans 13 residues. CDR1 is GTSNPN, CDR2 SVGIG, per germline (reference sequence). This chain's CDR3 is CAWSSGGNQPQHF. The CDR3 DNA sequence: TGTGCCTGGAGTTCAGGGGGAAATCAGCCCCAGCATTTT.

A few counts support this clonotype. The chain joins TRBV11-2 to TRBJ2-1; D ambiguous. The CDR3 runs 16 residues. Germline CDR1 SGHAT, CDR2 FQNNGV. V was cut by 3 bases and J by 3 bases, with 15 bases left in between. The CDR3 sequence: CASSFWQTDRYNEQFF. CDR3 nucleotides: TGTGCCAGCAGCTTTTGGCAGACGGACCGCTACAATGAGCAGTTCTTC.

Ten or more counts support this clonotype. J is TRBJ1-1 and V is TRBV28; the D is unclear. V lost 2 bases and J lost 4, with 11 bases in between. The germline gives CDR1 MDHEN, CDR2 SYDVKM. CDR3 length: 14 amino acids. The CDR3 is CASSLRVEGTEAFF. The CDR3 coding sequence is TGTGCCAGCAGTTTAAGGGTTGAGGGCACTGAAGCTTTCTTT.

The chain is built from TRBV2 and TRBJ1-4; D unresolved. Between the trimmed V and J ends, which lost 5 bases and 0 bases, there was a span of 4 bases. In germline, CDR1 is SNHLY, CDR2 FYNNEI. The CDR3 length is 13 residues. The CDR3 region is CASSKTTNEKLFF. CDR3 coding DNA: TGTGCCAGCAGTAAGACAACTAATGAAAAACTGTTTTTT.

This clonotype was seen ten or more times. This chain uses TRBV4-3 with TRBJ2-2; 7 nucleotides match TRBD1. With V trimmed by 4 bases and J by 3 bases, 8 bases remained unmatched. This CDR3 is 16 amino acids long. The germline V gene encodes CDR1 LGHNA and CDR2 YSLEER. In DNA form, the CDR3 reads TGCGCCAGCAGCCCTCGCACAGGGGTTTACACCGGGGAGCTGTTTTTT. Its translation: CASSPRTGVYTGELFF.

The rearrangement links TRBV6-6 to TRBJ1-2, with D unclear. V gave up 6 bases and J gave up 6 bases, with 5 bases separating them. Germline V gene sequence: CDR1 MNHNY, CDR2 SVGAGI (reference sequence). CDR3 length: 10 residues. CDR3 region: CASSSNGYTF. In nucleotides, the CDR3 is TGTGCCAGCAGCTCTAATGGCTACACCTTC.